This TCR beta chain comes out of a study of blood T cell repertoires in COVID-19. The CDR3 runs to 14 residues. Trimming shortened V by 5 bases and J by 1 base, and 11 bases separated the two germline ends. Germline CDR1 is LNHDA and CDR2 is SQIVND (reference sequence). In the source study's methods: Cell counts per sample came from amplifying reference gene primers. Method: immunoSEQ multiplex PCR; TCRdb's copy keeps in-frame clones and lacks some. V and J calls plus clone size are reproduced from that table; the DNA served to infer D and trimming. The table lists approximately 160,000 clones, around 85% of them singletons.

The chain combines TRBV19 with TRBJ1-1; D uncertain. Sequenced sample: peripheral blood. This clonotype was sampled from a man aged 60 to 75 with active or convalescent COVID-19. CDR3 sequence: CASSVGQRNTEAFF. The CDR3 DNA reads as TGTGCCAGTAGTGTTGGGCAGAGGAACACTGAAGCTTTCTTT.